These 12 T cell receptor beta chains originate from one sample sequenced in a study of blood T cell repertoires in COVID-19. TCRdb's copy holds only in-frame clones and misses some; the assay was immunoSEQ multiplex PCR. The sample consists of tens of thousands of clones, about 87% of them appearing once. The specimen was peripheral blood. These receptor sequences come from a human donor with active COVID-19. The donor label of this sample is uncertain.

The chain joins TRBV6-5 to TRBJ2-1; 7 nucleotides match TRBD2. With 7 bases clipped from V and 10 bases from J, the junction kept 4 bases outside the gene matches. The CDR3 spans 11 residues. Germline V gene data show CDR1 as MNHEY and CDR2 as SVGAGI. This chain's CDR3 is CASTHGGEQFF. DNA for the CDR3: TGTGCCAGCACCCACGGGGGGGAGCAGTTCTTC.

The V gene is TRBV6-6, the J gene TRBJ1-6; D is unresolved. The CDR3 is made up of 13 amino acids. CDR1 is MNHNY and CDR2 is SVGAGI in the germline V gene (reference sequence). V dropped 2 bases and J dropped 13 bases, with 12 bases sitting between them. Here the CDR3 reads CASSYPNAGPLHF. In DNA, the CDR3 is TGTGCCAGCAGTTACCCGAATGCGGGGCCCCTCCACTTT.

For the CDR3, the DNA is TGTGCCAGCAGATTGCGACAGGGGGGCACCGGGGAGCTGTTTTTT. This gives the protein CASRLRQGGTGELFF. The V gene is TRBV27, the J gene TRBJ2-2; 9 positions agree with TRBD1. Germline V gene data show CDR1 as MNHEY and CDR2 as SMNVEV (reference sequence). The length of the CDR3 is 15 residues. The ends lost 6 bases at V and 4 bases at J; junction bases unmatched: 6.

The rearrangement joins TRBV5-1 to TRBJ2-1; D not certain. V gave up 0 bases and J gave up 8 bases, with 6 bases separating them. This CDR3 comprises 12 residues. Germline CDR1 reads SGHRS; CDR2 reads YFSETQ. In DNA form, the CDR3 reads TGCGCCAGCAGCTTGGGCCAGGATGAGCAGTTCTTC. This gives the protein CASSLGQDEQFF.

The V call is TRBV19, the J call TRBJ1-2; 10 nucleotides agree with TRBD1. The CDR3 has 14 amino acids. The ends lost 5 bases at V and 4 bases at J; junction bases unmatched: 4. Per the germline V gene, CDR1 is LNHDA and CDR2 is SQIVND (reference sequence). Written as DNA, the CDR3 is TGTGCCAGTAGTCGACAGGGGGCGGGCTATGGCTACACCTTC. As protein: CASSRQGAGYGYTF.

This rearrangement joins TRBV7-9 to TRBJ2-3; D is perhaps TRBD2 (6 bases). Trimming shortened V by 1 base and J by 3 bases, and 8 bases separated the two germline ends. The length of the CDR3 is 14 residues. Germline-derived CDR1 and CDR2 are SEHNR and FQNEAQ (reference sequence). The chain's CDR3 is CASSLGEVTDTQYF. Written as DNA, the CDR3 is TGTGCCAGCAGCTTAGGGGAGGTGACAGATACGCAGTATTTT.

This clone was counted only a few times. The chain joins TRBV6-6 to TRBJ2-7; D possibly corresponds to TRBD2 (7 bases). V lost 7 bases and J 3 bases, leaving 19 bases between the germline ends. Looked up from germline, CDR1 is MNHNY and CDR2 is SVGAGI (reference sequence). The CDR3 consists of 15 residues. CDR3 bases: TGTGCCAGCACCCCATGGGGAGGGGGAAACTACGAGCAGTACTTC. This translates into CASTPWGGGNYEQYF.

The table lists this clone with a count of one. The chain links TRBV2 to TRBJ2-1; 8 bases line up with TRBD2. With V trimmed by 2 bases and J by 1 base, 1 base remained unmatched. Per germline, CDR1 SNHLY and CDR2 FYNNEI. The CDR3 runs 15 residues. CDR3 sequence reads: CASSEQRGSYNEQFF. CDR3 in DNA: TGTGCCAGCAGTGAACAGCGGGGGTCCTACAATGAGCAGTTCTTC.

The gene calls are TRBV6-2 or TRBV6-3 and TRBJ1-2; no firm D call. Trimming took 2 bases from V and 14 from J, leaving 12 bases between them. There are 11 residues in the CDR3. The germline CDR1 and CDR2 sequences are MNHEY and SVGEGT. The CDR3: CASSYPGYCTF. CDR3 sequence (DNA): TGTGCCAGCAGTTACCCAGGATATTGTACCTTC.

The V call is TRBV14, the J call TRBJ1-1; TRBD1 is a possible D gene (6 bases). Germline lookup yields CDR1 SGHDN and CDR2 FVKESK. Trimming took 4 bases from V and 5 from J, leaving 14 bases between them. This CDR3 comprises 14 residues. CDR3: CASSRNREGTEAFF. CDR3 DNA: TGTGCCAGCAGCCGGAACAGGGAGGGAACTGAAGCTTTCTTT.

This clone is a singleton in its sample. The chain is built from TRBV5-1 and TRBJ2-1, with D perhaps TRBD1 (6 bases). Trimming removed 4 bases from V and 8 bases from J, with 19 bases in between. In germline, CDR1 is SGHRS, CDR2 YFSETQ. The CDR3 loop spans 15 amino acids. CDR3 sequence (DNA): TGCGCCAGCAGCCTCCTCCCCGGTGGGGGCTATGAGCAGTTCTTC. It specifies CASSLLPGGGYEQFF.

The chain employs TRBV12-5 and TRBJ2-5; the D gene is possibly TRBD1 (6 bases). The germline V gene has CDR1 LGHNT and CDR2 FRNRAP. The CDR3 is 16 amino acids. V was shortened by 0 bases and J by 4 bases, with 15 bases between the two germline ends. The CDR3 region is CASGLVIGQQAETQYF. CDR3 bases: TGTGCTAGTGGTTTGGTAATCGGACAGCAAGCAGAGACCCAGTACTTC.